These T cell receptor beta chains were read from a single sample in a study of CD4 T cells in relation to SARS-CoV-2 and coronaviruses. TCRdb's table, derived via immunoSEQ multiplex PCR, lists solely in-frame clones and lacks some. The profile covers approximately 64,000 clones, with 85% to 95% appearing a single time and roughly 0.14% taken by the ten largest. The sample taken for sequencing was naive CD4+ T cells from PBMCs. These receptors all come from a human donor in good health. CDR3s include the opening cysteine and the closing phenylalanine or tryptophan. D genes are given only for firm matches. Only part of the rows carry a size: once, few, many, or a class if the clone is expanded.

TRBJ1-4,TRBV4-2,.,.,TGTGCCAGCAGCCAAGTCCGAGGGGAAAAACTGTTTTTT,CASSQVRGEKLFF
TRBJ2-1,TRBV2,.,TRBD2,TGTGCCAGCGGAAACTTCGGGGGGGGGCAGGGTGAGCAGTTCTTC,CASGNFGGGQGEQFF
TRBJ2-2,TRBV30,.,.,TGTGCCTGGAATATAGGGATCGCCACCGGGGAGCTGTTTTTT,CAWNIGIATGELFF
TRBJ2-7,TRBV3-1/TRBV3-2,.,.,TGTGCCAGCAGGGGGAGGACCGCCGAGGGGCAGTACTTC,CASRGRTAEGQYF
TRBJ2-6,TRBV11-2,.,.,TGTGCCAGCAGCTTATTAGGGCGGGTCAACTCTGGGGCCAACGTCCTGACTTTC,CASSLLGRVNSGANVLTF
TRBJ2-5,TRBV5-4,.,.,TGTGCCAGCAGCTTGGGCTTTTTAGGACAAGAGACCCAGTACTTC,CASSLGFLGQETQYF
TRBJ2-2,TRBV7-7,.,.,TGTGCCAGCAGCCCGAGTGTGGCTTGGGGCGGGGAGCTGTTTTTT,CASSPSVAWGGELFF
TRBJ2-5,TRBV5-1,.,TRBD2,TGCGCCAGCAGCTTGGTAGCGGGGAAGGGGGAGACCCAGTACTTC,CASSLVAGKGETQYF
TRBJ2-2,TRBV18,.,.,TGTGCCAGCTCTCCCGGACTACCCAACACCGGGGAGCTGTTTTTT,CASSPGLPNTGELFF
TRBJ2-2,TRBV6-2/TRBV6-3,.,.,TGTGCCAGCAGTTATGAGTTTAGCACCGGGGAGCTGTTTTTT,CASSYEFSTGELFF
TRBJ2-1,TRBV7-9,.,.,TGTGCCAGCAGTCATTCTGGTTCCATAGGCAATGAGCAGTTCTTC,CASSHSGSIGNEQFF
TRBJ2-7,TRBV10-2,.,TRBD1,TGCGCCAGCAGTGTCACGGACAGGGGTATAGAGCAGTACTTC,CASSVTDRGIEQYF
TRBJ1-2,TRBV5-7,.,.,TGTGCCAGCAGCACCCAGAACCCCTATGGCTACACCTTC,CASSTQNPYGYTF
TRBJ2-7,TRBV18,.,TRBD1,TGTGCCAGCTCACCGGGGACAGGGGGCCCCCTGGGATACTTC,CASSPGTGGPLGYF
TRBJ2-7,TRBV28,.,.,TGTGCCAGCATGTTGGAACAGCCTTACGAGCAGTACTTC,CASMLEQPYEQYF
TRBJ2-1,TRBV5-1,.,TRBD2,TGCGCCAGCAGCTTGTCTAGCGGGAGTACCTACAATGAGCAGTTCTTC,CASSLSSGSTYNEQFF
TRBJ2-1,TRBV5-1,.,TRBD1,TGCGCCAGCAGCCCAGGACAGGGTAGCTACAATGAGCAGTTCTTC,CASSPGQGSYNEQFF
TRBJ1-1,TRBV18,once,.,TGTGCCAGCTCAAGACAAACCGGGACGACAAACACTGAAGCTTTCTTT,CASSRQTGTTNTEAFF
TRBJ1-1,TRBV6-1,.,.,TGTGCCAGCAGTGTTTCTGGAGACACCCTCTTGCCCTCGGCGAACACTGAAGCTTTCTTT,CASSVSGDTLLPSANTEAFF
TRBJ1-2,TRBV2,.,.,TGTGCCAGCAGTGACGAGAGGAGGAATGGCTACACCTTC,CASSDERRNGYTF
TRBJ1-2,TRBV5-4,.,.,TGTGCCAGCAGCTTGGCAGGGTATCGGTATGGCTACACCTTC,CASSLAGYRYGYTF
TRBJ1-2,TRBV12-3/TRBV12-4,.,.,TGTGCCAGCACCATCGGAATTCGTGGCTACACCTTC,CASTIGIRGYTF
TRBJ2-3,TRBV21-1,.,.,TGTGCCAGCAGCAAAGATTTGCCTAGCGGGAGTTGGTTTTCAGATACGCAGTATTTT,CASSKDLPSGSWFSDTQYF
TRBJ2-1,TRBV6-2/TRBV6-3,few,.,TGTGCCAGCAGTACACCGGGACAAAGATACAATGAGCAGTTCTTC,CASSTPGQRYNEQFF
TRBJ2-7,TRBV6-5,.,TRBD2,TGTGCCAGCAGTTACGGACTAGCGGGCTCCTACGAGCAGTACTTC,CASSYGLAGSYEQYF
TRBJ2-7,TRBV6-1,.,.,TGTGCCAGCAGTGAAGGGGGCGGAAGCTCCTACGAGCAGTACTTC,CASSEGGGSSYEQYF
TRBJ2-7,TRBV28,.,TRBD2,TGTGCCAGCAGTGTGGGGGGTAGCGGGCCCCACGAGCAGTACTTC,CASSVGGSGPHEQYF
TRBJ2-7,TRBV4-1,.,TRBD1,TGCGCCAGCACTCCGGGACAGGGGGCGTCGTACGAGCAGTACTTC,CASTPGQGASYEQYF
TRBJ2-2,TRBV28,few,TRBD2,TGTGCCAGCAGTAGCCTCCTGGCTAGCGGGCGGACAAGCATAACCGGGGAGCTGTTTTTT,CASSSLLASGRTSITGELFF
TRBJ1-2,TRBV5-6,.,TRBD1,TGTGCCAGCAGCAAGCAGGGGGCTTCTCCTCAGTCGACCGGCTATGGCTACACCTTC,CASSKQGASPQSTGYGYTF
TRBJ1-5,TRBV12-1,.,.,TGTGCCAGCAGCCCGGAGCAGGGTGCAGGTCCCCAGCATTTT,CASSPEQGAGPQHF
TRBJ1-1,TRBV3-1/TRBV3-2,.,.,TGTGCCAGCAGCCAAGTTTGGCGGGGGGCGAACACTGAAGCTTTCTTT,CASSQVWRGANTEAFF
TRBJ1-4,TRBV3-1/TRBV3-2,.,.,TGTGCCAGCAGTGACAGACCTAATGAAAAACTGTTTTTT,CASSDRPNEKLFF
TRBJ2-7,TRBV23-1,.,TRBD1,TGCGCCAGCAGTCCAACCGGGGCAGGGAACAGGGGGTACGAGCAGTACTTC,CASSPTGAGNRGYEQYF
TRBJ1-3,TRBV5-1,.,.,TGCGCCAGCAGCTTGGTAGGAGGGGTTGAATCTGGAAACACCATATATTTT,CASSLVGGVESGNTIYF
TRBJ2-5,TRBV7-2,.,TRBD2,TGTGCCAGCAGTTGGCTAGCGGGAGGCGGGCAAGAGACCCAGTACTTC,CASSWLAGGGQETQYF
TRBJ1-1,TRBV6-5,few,TRBD1,TGTGCCAGCAGTTACTCCAACAGGGGCGGCACTGAAGCTTTCTTT,CASSYSNRGGTEAFF
TRBJ1-5,TRBV4-2,once,.,TGTGCCAGCAGCCAAGATAGTGCCGGGGATCAGCCCCAGCATTTT,CASSQDSAGDQPQHF
TRBJ2-3,TRBV30,.,.,TGTGCCTGGAGCTGGACTGGGTTTTACACAGATACGCAGTATTTT,CAWSWTGFYTDTQYF
TRBJ2-2,TRBV6-5,once,.,TGTGCCCTGGGTCGGACGGGCGTAAGGTCCGGGGAGCTGTTTTTT,CALGRTGVRSGELFF
TRBJ2-1,TRBV7-9,.,.,TGTGCCAGCAGCTCGCAGGGCTATGAGCAGTTCTTC,CASSSQGYEQFF
TRBJ2-3,TRBV5-6,.,.,TGTGCCAGCAGCCCGGCGGGCCGGGGGCTGGGCACAGATACGCAGTATTTT,CASSPAGRGLGTDTQYF
TRBJ1-5,TRBV19,.,.,TGTGCCAGTAGTATTTCAAAAGGGGGGGGCAATCAGCCCCAGCATTTT,CASSISKGGGNQPQHF
TRBJ2-3,TRBV18,.,.,TGTGCCACCGCTCCCCAGGGAAACACAGATACGCAGTATTTT,CATAPQGNTDTQYF
TRBJ2-7,TRBV18,.,TRBD1,TGTGCCAGCTCACCCGGGACAGGGTGGCACGAGCAGTACTTC,CASSPGTGWHEQYF
TRBJ2-7,TRBV10-2,.,.,TGCGCCAGCAGTGATAGAGTGGGGTCTAGGGAGCAGTACTTC,CASSDRVGSREQYF
TRBJ1-2,TRBV6-5,.,.,TGTGCCAGCAGCACCGGACAGAGAGCCTATGGCTACACCTTC,CASSTGQRAYGYTF
TRBJ1-1,TRBV2,few,.,TGTGCCAGCAGTGACGACAGGAACACTGAAGCTTTCTTT,CASSDDRNTEAFF
TRBJ2-7,TRBV28,.,.,TGTGCCAGCAGTTTAGTCCGGGGTTCTACTTACGAGCAGTACTTC,CASSLVRGSTYEQYF
TRBJ1-4,TRBV28,.,.,TGTGCCAGCAGTTCCGGGCCCTTAGGTGAAAAACTGTTTTTT,CASSSGPLGEKLFF
TRBJ2-7,TRBV4-2,.,.,TGTGCCAGCAGCCCAACTGGCTACGAGCAGTACTTC,CASSPTGYEQYF
TRBJ2-1,TRBV27,.,.,TGTGCCAGCAGTTCGGGGCGGGACAGTGCCTACAATGAGCAGTTCTTC,CASSSGRDSAYNEQFF
TRBJ1-2,TRBV18,once,TRBD1,TGTGCCAGCGGGGACAGTCCCTATGGCTACACCTTC,CASGDSPYGYTF
TRBJ2-1,TRBV28,.,TRBD2,TGTGCCAGCAGACGGAAGGGTCTAGCGGGAGGAGGGGCCTACAATGAGCAGTTCTTC,CASRRKGLAGGGAYNEQFF
TRBJ2-5,TRBV5-1,.,.,TGCGCCAGCAGCCCAATCCGACCTGGGGGGGAGACCCAGTACTTC,CASSPIRPGGETQYF
TRBJ2-5,TRBV27,.,TRBD2,TGTGCCAGCAGTTCCCGACTAGCGGGAGAGGGAGAGACCCAGTACTTC,CASSSRLAGEGETQYF
TRBJ2-3,TRBV7-2,.,TRBD1,TGTGCCAGCAGCTTAGATTTGGCAGGGGGTTTTCAAGATACGCAGTATTTT,CASSLDLAGGFQDTQYF
TRBJ2-3,TRBV7-9,.,.,TGTGCCAGCAGCTCCTCGGATACGCAGTATTTT,CASSSSDTQYF
TRBJ2-3,TRBV12-3/TRBV12-4,.,.,TGTGCCAGCAGATTAGCGGACACAGATACGCAGTATTTT,CASRLADTDTQYF